Detailed here is one T cell receptor beta chain. Clones were sequenced by immunoSEQ multiplex PCR, and TCRdb holds only the in-frame ones, with some missing. The data contain 76,000 or so clones, under 90% of them seen just once; the ten biggest clones take up around a tenth. The sample comes from a study of control samples from healthy donors and cancer patients. This CDR3 spans 17 amino acids. The germline CDR1 and CDR2 sequences are SGDLS and YYNGEE. The V gene end was trimmed by 4 bases and the J gene end by 3 bases; junction bases not matched to a gene: 5. The sequencing sample was made of PBMCs. This clonotype was sampled from a woman between 50 and 59 years old with colorectal cancer. The chain recombines TRBV9 with TRBJ2-3, with 16 bases identical to TRBD2. CDR3 loop: CASSLGLAGGRTDTQYF. In nucleotides, the CDR3 is TGTGCCAGCAGCTTGGGACTAGCGGGGGGGCGGACAGATACGCAGTATTTT.